Described below is a single T cell receptor (beta chain) sequence and its context. The data were taken from a study of neoadjuvant anti-PD-1 for oral cavity cancer. Study-level background: Most patients had three to four biweekly doses of 3 mg/kg nivolumab before resection.

Generated by immunoSEQ multiplex PCR, the TCRdb table keeps only in-frame clones and is missing some. Of around 34,000 clones listed, just under 90% are singletons. These oral cavity squamous cell carcinomas were HPV-negative and locally advanced. Blood cells were analyzed directly, without culture or expansion. Germline assignment: CDR1 MNHNS and CDR2 SASEGT. V was pared by 7 bases and J by 3 bases, with 10 bases between. This CDR3 comprises 12 residues. The sequencing here drew on PBMCs, taken before nivolumab (anti-PD-1) treatment. This sequence originates from a person aged 35 to 85 with oral cavity squamous cell carcinoma. This chain links TRBV6-1 with TRBJ2-7, with D hard to call. The CDR3 DNA reads as TGTGCCAGCACAGAGACAAACTACGAGCAGTACTTC. The encoded protein is CASTETNYEQYF.